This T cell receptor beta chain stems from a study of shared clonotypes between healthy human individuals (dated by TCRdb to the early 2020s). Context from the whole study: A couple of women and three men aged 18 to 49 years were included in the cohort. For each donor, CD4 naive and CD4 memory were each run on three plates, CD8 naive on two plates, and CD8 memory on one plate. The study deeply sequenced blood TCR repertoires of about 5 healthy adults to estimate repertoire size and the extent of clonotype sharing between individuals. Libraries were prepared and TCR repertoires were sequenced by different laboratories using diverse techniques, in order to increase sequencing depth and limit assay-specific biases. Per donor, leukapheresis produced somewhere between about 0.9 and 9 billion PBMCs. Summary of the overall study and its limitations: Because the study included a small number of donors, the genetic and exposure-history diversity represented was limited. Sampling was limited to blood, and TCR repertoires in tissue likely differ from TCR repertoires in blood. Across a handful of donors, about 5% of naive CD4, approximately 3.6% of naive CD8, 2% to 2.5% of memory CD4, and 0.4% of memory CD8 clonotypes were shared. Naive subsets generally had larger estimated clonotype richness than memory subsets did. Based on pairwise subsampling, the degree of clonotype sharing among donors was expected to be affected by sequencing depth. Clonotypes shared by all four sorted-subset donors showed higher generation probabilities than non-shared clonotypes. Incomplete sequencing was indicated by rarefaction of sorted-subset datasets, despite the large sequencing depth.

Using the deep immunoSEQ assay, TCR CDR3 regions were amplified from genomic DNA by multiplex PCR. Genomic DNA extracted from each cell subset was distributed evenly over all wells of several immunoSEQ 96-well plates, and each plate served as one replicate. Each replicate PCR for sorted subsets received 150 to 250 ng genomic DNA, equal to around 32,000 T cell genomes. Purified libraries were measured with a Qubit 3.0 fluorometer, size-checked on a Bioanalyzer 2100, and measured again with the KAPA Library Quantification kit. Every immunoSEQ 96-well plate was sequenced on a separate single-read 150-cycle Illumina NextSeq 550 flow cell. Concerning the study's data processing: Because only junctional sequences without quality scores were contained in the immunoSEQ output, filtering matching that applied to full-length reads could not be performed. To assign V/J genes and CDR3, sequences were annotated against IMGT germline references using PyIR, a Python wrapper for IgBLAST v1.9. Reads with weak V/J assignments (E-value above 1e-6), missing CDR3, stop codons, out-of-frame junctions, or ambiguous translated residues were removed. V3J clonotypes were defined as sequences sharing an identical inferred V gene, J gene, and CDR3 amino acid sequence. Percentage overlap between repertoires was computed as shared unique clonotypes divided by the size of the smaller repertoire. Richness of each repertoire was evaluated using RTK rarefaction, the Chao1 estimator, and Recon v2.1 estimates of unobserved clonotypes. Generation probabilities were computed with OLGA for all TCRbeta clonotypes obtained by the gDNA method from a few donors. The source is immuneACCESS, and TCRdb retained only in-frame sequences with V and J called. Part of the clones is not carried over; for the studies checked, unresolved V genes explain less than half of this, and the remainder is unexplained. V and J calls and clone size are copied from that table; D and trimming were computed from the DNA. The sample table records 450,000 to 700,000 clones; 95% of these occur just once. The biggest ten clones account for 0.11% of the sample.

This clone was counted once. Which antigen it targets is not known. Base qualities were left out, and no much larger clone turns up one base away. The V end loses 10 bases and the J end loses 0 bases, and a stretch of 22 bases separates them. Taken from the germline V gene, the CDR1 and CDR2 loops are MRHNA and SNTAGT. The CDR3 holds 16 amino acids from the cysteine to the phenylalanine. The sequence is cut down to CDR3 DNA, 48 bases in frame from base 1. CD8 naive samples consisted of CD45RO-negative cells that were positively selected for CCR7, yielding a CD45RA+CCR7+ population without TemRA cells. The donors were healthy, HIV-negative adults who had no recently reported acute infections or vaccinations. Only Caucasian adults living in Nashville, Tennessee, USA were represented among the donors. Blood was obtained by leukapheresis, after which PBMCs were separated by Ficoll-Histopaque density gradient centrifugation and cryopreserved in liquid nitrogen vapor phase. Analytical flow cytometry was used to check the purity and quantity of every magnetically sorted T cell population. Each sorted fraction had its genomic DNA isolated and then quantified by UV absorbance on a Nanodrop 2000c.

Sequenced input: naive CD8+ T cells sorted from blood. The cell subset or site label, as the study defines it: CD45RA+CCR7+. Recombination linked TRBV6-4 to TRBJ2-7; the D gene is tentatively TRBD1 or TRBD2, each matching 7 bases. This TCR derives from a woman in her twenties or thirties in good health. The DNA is TGTGCCACCGGCGGGGGTCTGGGACAGAGCTCCTACGAGCAGTACTTC. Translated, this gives CATGGGLGQSSYEQYF.